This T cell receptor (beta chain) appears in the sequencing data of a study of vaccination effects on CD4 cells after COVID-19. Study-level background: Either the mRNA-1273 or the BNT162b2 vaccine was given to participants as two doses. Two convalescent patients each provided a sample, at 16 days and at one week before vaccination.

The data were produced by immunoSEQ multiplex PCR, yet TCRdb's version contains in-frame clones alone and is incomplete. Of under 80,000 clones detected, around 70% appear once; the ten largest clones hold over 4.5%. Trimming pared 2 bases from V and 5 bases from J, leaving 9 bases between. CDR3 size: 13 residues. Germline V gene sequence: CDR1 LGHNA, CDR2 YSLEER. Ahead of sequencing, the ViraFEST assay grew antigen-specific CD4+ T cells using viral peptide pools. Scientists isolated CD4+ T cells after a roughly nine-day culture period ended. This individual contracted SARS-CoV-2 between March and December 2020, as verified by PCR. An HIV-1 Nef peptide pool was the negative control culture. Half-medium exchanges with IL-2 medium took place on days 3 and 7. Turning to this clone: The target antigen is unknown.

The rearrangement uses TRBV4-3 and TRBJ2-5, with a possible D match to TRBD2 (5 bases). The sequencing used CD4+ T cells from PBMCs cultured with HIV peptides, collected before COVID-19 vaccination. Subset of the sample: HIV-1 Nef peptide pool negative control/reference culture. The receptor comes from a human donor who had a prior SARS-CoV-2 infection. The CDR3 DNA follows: TGCGCCAGCAGCCAACGGGGTTGGGAGACCCAGTACTTC. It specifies CASSQRGWETQYF.